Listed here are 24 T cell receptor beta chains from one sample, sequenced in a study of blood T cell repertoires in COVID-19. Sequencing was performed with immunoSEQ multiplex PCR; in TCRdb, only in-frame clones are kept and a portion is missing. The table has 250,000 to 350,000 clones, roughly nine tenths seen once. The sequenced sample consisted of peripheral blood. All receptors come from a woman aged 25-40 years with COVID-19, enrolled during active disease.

This CDR3 is CASTGTGLNTGELFF. The CDR3 bases are TGTGCCAGCACTGGGACAGGGTTGAACACCGGGGAGCTGTTTTTT. The V and J genes are TRBV6-5 and TRBJ2-2, with 9 bases identical to TRBD1. Trimming cost V 7 bases and J 1 base; bases outside gene matches: 4. The CDR3 runs to 15 residues. Germline CDR1 reads MNHEY; CDR2 reads SVGAGI.

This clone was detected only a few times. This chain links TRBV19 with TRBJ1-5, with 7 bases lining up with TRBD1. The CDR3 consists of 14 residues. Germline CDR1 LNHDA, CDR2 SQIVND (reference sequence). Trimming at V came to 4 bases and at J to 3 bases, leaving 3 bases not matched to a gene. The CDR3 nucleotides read TGTGCCAGTAGTAAAGACAGGGACAATCAGCCCCAGCATTTT. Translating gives CASSKDRDNQPQHF.

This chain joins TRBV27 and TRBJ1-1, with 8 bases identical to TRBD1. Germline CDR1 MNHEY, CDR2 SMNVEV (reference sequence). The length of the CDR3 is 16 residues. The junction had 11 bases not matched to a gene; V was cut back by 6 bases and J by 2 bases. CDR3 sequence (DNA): TGTGCCAGCAGATCCCACCGGGGGACAGGAAACACTGAAGCTTTCTTT. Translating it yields CASRSHRGTGNTEAFF.

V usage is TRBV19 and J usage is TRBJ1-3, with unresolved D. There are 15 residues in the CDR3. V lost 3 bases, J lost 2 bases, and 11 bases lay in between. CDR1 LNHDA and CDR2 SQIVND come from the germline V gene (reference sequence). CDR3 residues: CASSIYTGTGNTIYF. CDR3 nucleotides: TGTGCCAGTAGTATCTACACGGGGACTGGAAACACCATATATTTT.

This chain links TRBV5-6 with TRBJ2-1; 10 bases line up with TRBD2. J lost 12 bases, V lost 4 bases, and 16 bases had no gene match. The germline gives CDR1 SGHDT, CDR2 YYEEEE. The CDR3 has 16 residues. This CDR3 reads CASSITTSGTQGGQFF. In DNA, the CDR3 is TGTGCCAGCAGCATAACCACTAGCGGGACCCAAGGGGGGCAGTTCTTC. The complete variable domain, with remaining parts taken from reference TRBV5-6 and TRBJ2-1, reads DAGVTQSPTHLIKTRGQQVTLRCSPKSGHDTVSWYQQALGQGPQFIFQYYEEEERQRGNFPDRFSGHQFPNYSSELNVNALLLGDSALYLCASSITTSGTQGGQFFGPGTRLTVL.

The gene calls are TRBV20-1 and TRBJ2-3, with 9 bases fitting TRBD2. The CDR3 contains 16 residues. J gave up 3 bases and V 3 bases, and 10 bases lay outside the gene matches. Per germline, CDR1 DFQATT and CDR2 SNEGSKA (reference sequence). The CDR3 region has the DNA TGCAGTGCTAGTGGCTCTAGCGGGACCCTAACAGATACGCAGTATTTT. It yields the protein CSASGSSGTLTDTQYF.

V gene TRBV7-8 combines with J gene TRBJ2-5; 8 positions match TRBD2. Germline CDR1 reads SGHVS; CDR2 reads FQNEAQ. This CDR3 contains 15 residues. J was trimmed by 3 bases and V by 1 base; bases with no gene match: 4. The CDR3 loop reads CASSLGTSQKETQYF. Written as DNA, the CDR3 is TGTGCCAGCAGCTTAGGGACTAGCCAGAAAGAGACCCAGTACTTC.

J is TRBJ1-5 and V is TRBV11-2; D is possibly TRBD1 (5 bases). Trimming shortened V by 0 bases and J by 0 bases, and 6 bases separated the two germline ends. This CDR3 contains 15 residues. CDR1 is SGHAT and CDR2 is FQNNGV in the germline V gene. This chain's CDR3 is CASSLDRVSNQPQHF. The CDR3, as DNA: TGTGCCAGCAGCTTAGACAGGGTTAGCAATCAGCCCCAGCATTTT. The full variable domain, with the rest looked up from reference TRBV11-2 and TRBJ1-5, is EAGVAQSPRYKIIEKRQSVAFWCNPISGHATLYWYQQILGQGPKLLIQFQNNGVVDDSQLPKDRFSAERLKGVDSTLKIQPAKLEDSAVYLCASSLDRVSNQPQHFGDGTRLSIL.

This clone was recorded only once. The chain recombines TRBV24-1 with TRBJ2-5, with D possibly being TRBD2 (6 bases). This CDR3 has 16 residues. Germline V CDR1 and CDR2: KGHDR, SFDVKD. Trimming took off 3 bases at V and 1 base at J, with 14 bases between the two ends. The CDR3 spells CATSDGGAGTQETQYF. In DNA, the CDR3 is TGTGCCACCAGTGATGGTGGTGCGGGGACCCAAGAGACCCAGTACTTC.

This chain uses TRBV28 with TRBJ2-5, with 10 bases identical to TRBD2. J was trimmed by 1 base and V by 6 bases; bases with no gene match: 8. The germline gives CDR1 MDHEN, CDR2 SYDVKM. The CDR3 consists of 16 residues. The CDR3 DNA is TGTGCCAGCAGATCCCCGGGACTAGCGAGCCAAGAGACCCAGTACTTC. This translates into CASRSPGLASQETQYF.

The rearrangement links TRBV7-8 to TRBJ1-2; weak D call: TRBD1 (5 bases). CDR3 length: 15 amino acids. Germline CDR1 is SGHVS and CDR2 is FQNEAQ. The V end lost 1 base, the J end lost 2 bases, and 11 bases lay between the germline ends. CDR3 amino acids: CASSLEWGRNYGYTF. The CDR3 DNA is TGTGCCAGCAGCTTAGAGTGGGGCAGAAACTATGGCTACACCTTC. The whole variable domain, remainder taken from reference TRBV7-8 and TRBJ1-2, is GAGVSQSPRYKVAKRGQDVALRCDPISGHVSLFWYQQALGQGPEFLTYFQNEAQLDKSGLPSDRFFAERPEGSVSTLKIQRTQQEDSAVYLCASSLEWGRNYGYTFGSGTRLTVV.

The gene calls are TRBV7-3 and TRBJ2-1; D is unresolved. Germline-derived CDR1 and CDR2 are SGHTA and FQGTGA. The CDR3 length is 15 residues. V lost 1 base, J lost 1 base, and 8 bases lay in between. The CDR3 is CASSLMPGSYNEQFF. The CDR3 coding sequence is TGTGCCAGCAGCTTAATGCCGGGTTCCTACAATGAGCAGTTCTTC.

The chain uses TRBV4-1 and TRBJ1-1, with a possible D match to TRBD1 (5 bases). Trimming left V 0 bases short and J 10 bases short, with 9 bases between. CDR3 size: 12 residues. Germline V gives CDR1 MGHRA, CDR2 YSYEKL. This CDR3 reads CASSQDPGRAFF. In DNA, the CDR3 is TGCGCCAGCAGCCAAGATCCAGGGCGAGCTTTCTTT.

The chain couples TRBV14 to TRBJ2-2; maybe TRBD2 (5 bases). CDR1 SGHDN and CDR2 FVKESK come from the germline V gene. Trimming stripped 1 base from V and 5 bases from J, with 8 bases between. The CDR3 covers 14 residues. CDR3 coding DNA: TGTGCCAGCAGCCAAGCCAGGAGGACCGGGGAGCTGTTTTTT. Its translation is CASSQARRTGELFF.

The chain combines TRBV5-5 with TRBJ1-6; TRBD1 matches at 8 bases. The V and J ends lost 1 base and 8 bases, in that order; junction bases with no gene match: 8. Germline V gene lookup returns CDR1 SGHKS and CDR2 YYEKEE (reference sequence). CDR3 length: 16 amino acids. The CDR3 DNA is TGTGCCAGCAGCTTGAAGTTTCAGGGGGCGCATTCACCCCTCCACTTT. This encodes CASSLKFQGAHSPLHF.

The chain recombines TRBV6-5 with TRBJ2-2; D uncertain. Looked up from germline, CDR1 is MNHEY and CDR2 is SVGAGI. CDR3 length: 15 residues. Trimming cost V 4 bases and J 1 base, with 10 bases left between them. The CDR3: CASSFSRLNTGELFF. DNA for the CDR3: TGTGCCAGCAGTTTCTCCAGGTTGAACACCGGGGAGCTGTTTTTT.

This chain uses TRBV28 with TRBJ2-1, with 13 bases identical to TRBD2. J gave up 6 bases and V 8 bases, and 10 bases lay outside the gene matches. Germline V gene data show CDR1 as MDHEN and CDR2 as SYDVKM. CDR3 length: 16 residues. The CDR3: CASYKLAGGRLNEQFF. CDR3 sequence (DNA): TGTGCCAGCTATAAACTAGCGGGAGGGCGACTCAATGAGCAGTTCTTC.

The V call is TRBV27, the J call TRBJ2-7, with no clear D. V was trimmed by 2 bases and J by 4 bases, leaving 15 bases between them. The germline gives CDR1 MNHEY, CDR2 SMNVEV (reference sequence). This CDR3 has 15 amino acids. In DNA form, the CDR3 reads TGTGCCAGCAGTTTAAGTTCTCCCCTCTATTACGAGCAGTACTTC. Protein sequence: CASSLSSPLYYEQYF.

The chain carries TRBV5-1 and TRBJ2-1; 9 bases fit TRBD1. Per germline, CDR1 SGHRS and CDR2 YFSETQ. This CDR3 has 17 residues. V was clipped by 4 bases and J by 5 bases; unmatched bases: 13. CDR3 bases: TGCGCCAGCAGCAGGACAACCGGGACAGGGTTCAACAATGAGCAGTTCTTC. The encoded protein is CASSRTTGTGFNNEQFF.

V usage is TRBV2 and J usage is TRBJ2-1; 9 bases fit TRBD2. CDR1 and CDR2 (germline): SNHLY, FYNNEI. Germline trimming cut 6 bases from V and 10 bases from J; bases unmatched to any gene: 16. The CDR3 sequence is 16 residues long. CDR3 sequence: CASSYTGTSPSREQFF. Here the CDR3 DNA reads TGTGCCAGCAGCTATACCGGGACTAGCCCCTCTAGGGAGCAGTTCTTC.

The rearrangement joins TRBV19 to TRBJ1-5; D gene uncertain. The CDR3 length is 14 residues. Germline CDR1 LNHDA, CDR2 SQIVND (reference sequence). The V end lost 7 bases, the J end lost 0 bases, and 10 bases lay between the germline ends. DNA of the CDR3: TGTGCCAGTAACCGGGTTTATAGCAATCAGCCCCAGCATTTT. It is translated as CASNRVYSNQPQHF. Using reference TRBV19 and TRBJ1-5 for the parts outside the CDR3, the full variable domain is DGGITQSPKYLFRKEGQNVTLSCEQNLNHDAMYWYRQDPGQGLRLIYYSQIVNDFQKGDIAEGYSVSREKKESFPLTVTSAQKNPTAFYLCASNRVYSNQPQHFGDGTRLSIL.

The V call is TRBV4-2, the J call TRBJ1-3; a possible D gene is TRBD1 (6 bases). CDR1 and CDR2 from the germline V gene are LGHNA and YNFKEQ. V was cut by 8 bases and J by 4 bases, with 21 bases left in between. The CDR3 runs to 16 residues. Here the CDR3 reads CASRGAGRVAGNTIYF. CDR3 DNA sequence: TGTGCCAGCCGGGGGGCGGGCAGGGTCGCCGGAAACACCATATATTTT.

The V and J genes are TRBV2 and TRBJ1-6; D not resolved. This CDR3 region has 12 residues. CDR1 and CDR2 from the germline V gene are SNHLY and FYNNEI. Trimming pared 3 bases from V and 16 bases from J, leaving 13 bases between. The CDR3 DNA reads TGTGCCAGCAGTGAGGATGACTTAACTCTCCACTTT. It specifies CASSEDDLTLHF.

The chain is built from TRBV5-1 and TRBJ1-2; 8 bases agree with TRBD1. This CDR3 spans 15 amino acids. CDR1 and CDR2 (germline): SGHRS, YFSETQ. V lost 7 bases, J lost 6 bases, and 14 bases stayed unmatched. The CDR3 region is CASSPFGQGGDGYTF. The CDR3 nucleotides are TGCGCCAGCTCCCCCTTCGGACAGGGAGGCGATGGCTACACCTTC.